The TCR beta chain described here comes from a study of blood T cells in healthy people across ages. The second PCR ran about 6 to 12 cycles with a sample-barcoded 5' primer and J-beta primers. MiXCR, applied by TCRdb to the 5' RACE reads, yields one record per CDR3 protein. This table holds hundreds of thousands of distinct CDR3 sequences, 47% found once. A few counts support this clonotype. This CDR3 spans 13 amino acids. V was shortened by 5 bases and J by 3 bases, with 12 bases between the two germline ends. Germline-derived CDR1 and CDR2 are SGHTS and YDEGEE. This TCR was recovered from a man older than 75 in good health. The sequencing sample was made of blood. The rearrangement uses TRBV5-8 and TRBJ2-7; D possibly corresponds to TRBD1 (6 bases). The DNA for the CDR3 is TGTGCCAGCAGACGGACAGATTACTACGAGCAGTACTTC. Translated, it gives CASRRTDYYEQYF.